This T cell receptor beta chain is drawn from a study of cytomegalovirus exposure and HLA in healthy donors. V shed 5 bases and J 0 bases; nucleotides not matched to a gene: 6. Per germline, CDR1 MNHNS and CDR2 SASEGT. The CDR3 loop spans 15 amino acids. A multiplex PCR was run with 60 Vbeta primers and 13 Jbeta primers. Libraries were prepared by immunoSEQ multiplex PCR; TCRdb keeps only in-frame clonotypes and omits some of them. The data contain 150,000 or so clones, 73% of them singletons. Broader study findings: Accurate prediction of HLA-A and HLA-B alleles (for most subjects) was reportedly achieved from TCR beta sequences.

Comments on this clone: Its cognate antigen is unknown.

The clonotype was recovered from a woman aged 18-29 years in good health and CMV-seronegative. Input material: PBMCs. The J gene is TRBJ1-1, the V gene TRBV6-1; 7 bases align to TRBD1. CDR3 protein: CASSRGQTMNTEAFF. In DNA form, the CDR3 reads TGTGCCAGCAGTAGGGGACAGACCATGAACACTGAAGCTTTCTTT.